This T cell receptor beta chain came from a study of human T cells and chemical hapten exposure. Overall study: Variability of per-sample TCR yields stemmed mainly from small differences in pooled library volume. Study-wide findings and caveats: Healthy individuals' immune responses may differ from those of donors, who had alopecia. Compared with pre-sensitization or healthy control sets, expanded TCRs clustered more.

In regard to this clonotype: Its target is unknown.

V was shortened by 2 bases and J by 4 bases, with 11 bases between the two germline ends. The CDR3 contains 14 residues. CDR1 is SGHTA, CDR2 FQGNSA, per germline. Individual cDNA molecules (in the library) carried attached unique molecular identifiers. TCRdb itself ran the RACE reads through MiXCR, one entry per CDR3 protein. The sample consists of about 71,000 distinct CDR3 sequences, 11% of them appearing once. The time point denotes: patch test 3, about 24 weeks after DPC sensitization. Described treatment: therapeutic diphenylcyclopropenone sensitization with weekly scalp DPC. The TCR originated in a woman in her 50s with alopecia areata. Some clones in this sample may be carry-over from other donors' samples. The input for sequencing was whole blood, taken in connection with sensitization to the hapten diphenylcyclopropenone (DPC). The chain uses TRBV7-2 and TRBJ2-5; unclear D gene. The DNA for the CDR3 is TGTGCCAGCAGCTTAATCAACAGCCCAGAGACCCAGTACTTC. It codes for CASSLINSPETQYF. The full variable domain, with the rest looked up from reference TRBV7-2 and TRBJ2-5, is GAGVSQSPSNKVTEKGKDVELRCDPISGHTALYWYRQSLGQGLEFLIYFQGNSAPDKSGLPSDRFSAERTGGSVSTLTIQRTQQEDSAVYLCASSLINSPETQYFGPGTRLLVL.